The TCR beta chain under discussion was sequenced for a study of cytomegalovirus exposure and HLA in healthy donors. The wider study: A prior study identified just under 120 million unique TCR beta sequences from 200 million or so T cells. Regarding the study as a whole: Analyses of presence/absence relied on an assumption of roughly uniform sequencing depth across donors. Later, TCR association rates were found to vary by HLA locus, highest for DRB1 and lowest for HLA-C. In a later analysis, HLA-associated TCR beta chains were more clonally expanded than equally common others.

The V end lost 8 bases, the J end lost 1 base, and 11 bases lay between the germline ends. The CDR3 has 13 residues. CDR1 is ENHRY and CDR2 is SYGVKD in the germline V gene. This clone was detected only a few times. The antigen is undetermined. PCR amplification relied on 60 Vbeta primers (plus 13 Jbeta primers). Only in-frame clones appear in the TCRdb table, and some are missing; sequencing was by immunoSEQ multiplex PCR. The table includes 150,000 to 200,000 clones, roughly 80% detected once. The chain employs TRBV10-3 and TRBJ1-1, with a tentative D call TRBD1 (6 bases). This clonotype was sampled from a man aged 35 to 55 in good health and CMV-seropositive. Sequencing was performed on PBMCs. Here the CDR3 DNA reads TGTGCCATCCTAGGACAGCAGAACACTGAAGCTTTCTTT. It yields the protein CAILGQQNTEAFF.